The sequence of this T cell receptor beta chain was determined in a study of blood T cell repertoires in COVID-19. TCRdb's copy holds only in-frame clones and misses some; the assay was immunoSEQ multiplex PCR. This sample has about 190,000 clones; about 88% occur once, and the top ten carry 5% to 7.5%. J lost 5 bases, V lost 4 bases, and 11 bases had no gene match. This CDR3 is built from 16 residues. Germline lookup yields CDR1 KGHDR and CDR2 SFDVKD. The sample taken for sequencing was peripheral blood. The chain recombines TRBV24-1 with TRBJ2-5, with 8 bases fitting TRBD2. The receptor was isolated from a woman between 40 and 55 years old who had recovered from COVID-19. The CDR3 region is CATSETQAGERETQYF. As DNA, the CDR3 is TGTGCCACCAGTGAGACCCAAGCGGGAGAGAGGGAGACCCAGTACTTC.